Listed here is a single T cell receptor beta chain. Its specificity is unknown. The assay was immunoSEQ multiplex PCR, and TCRdb's table has in-frame clones only and misses some. The repertoire holds 25,000 to 35,000 clones, with about 70% as singletons. The data derive from a study of PD-1 blockade in classical Hodgkin lymphoma. Study as a whole: Intravenous delivery of nivolumab at 3 mg/kg to patients occurred every 2 weeks.

Study conclusions and caveats: Lower baseline TCR diversity was reported for newly diagnosed patients than for healthy donors. CD4+ but not CD8+ TCR diversity rose significantly by C4D1.

Indicated time point: cycle 4 day 1 (C4D1), after 5 to 7 weeks of nivolumab. Relapse was seen in all patients after autologous stem cell transplantation, and brentuximab vedotin exposure was variable. This CDR3 contains 15 residues. V lost 7 bases and J 2 bases, leaving 19 bases between the germline ends. Germline V lookup: CDR1 GTSNPN, CDR2 SVGIG (reference sequence). This TCR was sampled from a human donor with classical Hodgkin lymphoma. V and J are TRBV30 and TRBJ2-3; D unclear. The starting material was peripheral blood mononuclear cells (PBMCs), obtained before the fourth cycle of nivolumab. CDR3 loop: CALGSAQRFTDTQYF. The CDR3 DNA follows: TGTGCCTTAGGGTCGGCACAGCGATTCACAGATACGCAGTATTTT.